The subject of this entry is one TCR beta chain. What it binds is unknown. The method was immunoSEQ multiplex PCR; TCRdb's version includes in-frame clones alone and lacks a portion of them. The data hold around 150,000 clones, with 91% observed a single time. The data were taken from a study of cytomegalovirus exposure and HLA in healthy donors. Germline values: CDR1 MNHEY, CDR2 SMNVEV (reference sequence). V was shortened by 0 bases and J by 6 bases, with 13 bases between the two germline ends. The CDR3 has 15 residues. Findings of the study overall: Reports indicated that the classifier achieved high specificity and sensitivity in diagnosing cytomegalovirus status.

The V gene is TRBV27, the J gene TRBJ2-3; D is undetermined. The material sequenced was PBMCs. This clonotype was sampled from a woman younger than 30 in good health and CMV-seropositive. CDR3 DNA sequence: TGTGCCAGCAGTTTATCTGGGCCAGCCCTGGATACGCAGTATTTT. It specifies CASSLSGPALDTQYF.